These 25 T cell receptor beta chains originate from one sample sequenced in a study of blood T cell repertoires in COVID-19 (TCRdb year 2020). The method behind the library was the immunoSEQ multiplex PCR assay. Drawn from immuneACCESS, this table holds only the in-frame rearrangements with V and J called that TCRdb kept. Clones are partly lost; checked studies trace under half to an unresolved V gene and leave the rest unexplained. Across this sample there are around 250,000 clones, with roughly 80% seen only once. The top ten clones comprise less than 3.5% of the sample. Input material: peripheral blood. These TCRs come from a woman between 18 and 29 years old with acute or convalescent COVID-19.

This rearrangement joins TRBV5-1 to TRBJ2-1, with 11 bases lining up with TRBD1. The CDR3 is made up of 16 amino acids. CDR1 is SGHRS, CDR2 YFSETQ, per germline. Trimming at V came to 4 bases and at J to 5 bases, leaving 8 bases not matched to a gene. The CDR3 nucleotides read TGCGCCAGCAGCCCCCTGGACAGGGGGCCCGACAATGAGCAGTTCTTC. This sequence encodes CASSPLDRGPDNEQFF. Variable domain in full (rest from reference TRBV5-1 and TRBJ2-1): KAGVTQTPRYLIKTRGQQVTLSCSPISGHRSVSWYQQTPGQGLQFLFEYFSETQRNKGNFPGRFSGRQFSNSRSEMNVSTLELGDSALYLCASSPLDRGPDNEQFFGPGTRLTVL.

CDR3 amino acids: CASSAPGGNRYEQYF. The CDR3, as DNA: TGCGCCAGCAGCGCCCCAGGGGGCAATCGTTACGAGCAGTACTTC. This chain uses TRBV5-1 with TRBJ2-7; 8 nucleotides align to TRBD1. Germline assignment: CDR1 SGHRS and CDR2 YFSETQ. The CDR3 length is 15 residues. Trimming cost V 4 bases and J 4 bases; bases outside gene matches: 10. Together with reference TRBV5-1 and TRBJ2-7, the CDR3 gives the full variable domain: KAGVTQTPRYLIKTRGQQVTLSCSPISGHRSVSWYQQTPGQGLQFLFEYFSETQRNKGNFPGRFSGRQFSNSRSEMNVSTLELGDSALYLCASSAPGGNRYEQYFGPGTRLTVT.

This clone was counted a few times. The CDR3 region is CATSDMTGGREQFF. DNA for the CDR3: TGTGCCACCAGTGATATGACAGGGGGCCGAGAGCAGTTCTTC. This rearrangement joins TRBV24-1 to TRBJ2-1; 10 bases map to TRBD1. V shed 3 bases and J 10 bases; nucleotides not matched to a gene: 5. CDR1 is KGHDR and CDR2 is SFDVKD in the germline V gene. CDR3 length: 14 amino acids.

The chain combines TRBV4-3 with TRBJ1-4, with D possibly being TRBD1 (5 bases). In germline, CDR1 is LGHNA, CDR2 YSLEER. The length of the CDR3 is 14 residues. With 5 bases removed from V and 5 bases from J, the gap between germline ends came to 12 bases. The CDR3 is CASSFQGGNEKLFF. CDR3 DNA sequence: TGCGCCAGCAGCTTTCAGGGAGGGAATGAAAAACTGTTTTTT.

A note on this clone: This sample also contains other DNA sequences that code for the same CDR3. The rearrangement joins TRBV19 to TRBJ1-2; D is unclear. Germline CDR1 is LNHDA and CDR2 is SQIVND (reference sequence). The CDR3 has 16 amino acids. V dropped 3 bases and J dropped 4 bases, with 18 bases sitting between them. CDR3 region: CASSIDVLPTVYGYTF. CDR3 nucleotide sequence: TGTGCCAGTAGTATCGATGTCCTCCCTACAGTCTATGGCTACACCTTC.

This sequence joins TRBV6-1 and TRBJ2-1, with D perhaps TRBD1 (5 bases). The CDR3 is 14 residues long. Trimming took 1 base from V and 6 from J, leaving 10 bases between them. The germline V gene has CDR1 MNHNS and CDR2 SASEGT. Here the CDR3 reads CASSEGQFPNEQFF. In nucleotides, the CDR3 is TGTGCCAGCAGTGAAGGACAGTTCCCCAATGAGCAGTTCTTC.

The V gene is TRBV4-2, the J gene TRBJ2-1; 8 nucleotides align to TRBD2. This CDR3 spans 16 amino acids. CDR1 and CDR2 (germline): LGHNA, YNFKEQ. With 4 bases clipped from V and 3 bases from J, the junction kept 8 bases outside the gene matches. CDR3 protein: CASSLIGSGVYNEQFF. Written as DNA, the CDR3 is TGTGCCAGCAGCCTCATTGGTAGCGGGGTCTACAATGAGCAGTTCTTC.

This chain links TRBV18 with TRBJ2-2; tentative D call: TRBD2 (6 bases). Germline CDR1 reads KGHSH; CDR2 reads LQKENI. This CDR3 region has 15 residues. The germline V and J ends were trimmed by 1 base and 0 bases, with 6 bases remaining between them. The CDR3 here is CASSPLAANTGELFF. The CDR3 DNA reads TGTGCCAGCTCACCACTAGCGGCGAACACCGGGGAGCTGTTTTTT.

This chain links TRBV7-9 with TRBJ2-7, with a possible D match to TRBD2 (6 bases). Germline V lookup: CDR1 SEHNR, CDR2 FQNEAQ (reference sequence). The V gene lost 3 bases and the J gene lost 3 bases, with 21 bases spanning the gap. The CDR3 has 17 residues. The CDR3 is CASSFPYEGGVDYEQYF. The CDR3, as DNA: TGTGCCAGCAGCTTCCCCTACGAGGGAGGTGTGGACTACGAGCAGTACTTC.

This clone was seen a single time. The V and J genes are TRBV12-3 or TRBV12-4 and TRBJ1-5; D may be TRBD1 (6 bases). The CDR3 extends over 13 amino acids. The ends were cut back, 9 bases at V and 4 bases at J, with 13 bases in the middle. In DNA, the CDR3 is TGTGCCAGTTCCGGGACACCTAATCAGCCCCAGCATTTT. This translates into CASSGTPNQPQHF.

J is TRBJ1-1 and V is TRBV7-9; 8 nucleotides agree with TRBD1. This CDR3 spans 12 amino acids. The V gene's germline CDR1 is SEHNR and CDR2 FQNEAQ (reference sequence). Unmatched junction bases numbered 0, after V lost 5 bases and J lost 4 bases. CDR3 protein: CASSTGGTEAFF. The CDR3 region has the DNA TGTGCCAGCAGCACAGGGGGCACTGAAGCTTTCTTT.

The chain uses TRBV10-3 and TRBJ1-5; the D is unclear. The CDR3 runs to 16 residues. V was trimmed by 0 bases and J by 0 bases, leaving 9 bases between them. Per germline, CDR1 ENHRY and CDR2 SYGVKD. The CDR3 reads CAISESAGVSNQPQHF. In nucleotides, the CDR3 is TGTGCCATCAGTGAGTCGGCGGGAGTTAGCAATCAGCCCCAGCATTTT.

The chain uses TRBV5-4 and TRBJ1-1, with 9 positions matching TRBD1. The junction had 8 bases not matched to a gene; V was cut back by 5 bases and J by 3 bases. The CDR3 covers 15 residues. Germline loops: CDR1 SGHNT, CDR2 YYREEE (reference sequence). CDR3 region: CASRDKDRGDTEAFF. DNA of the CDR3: TGTGCCAGCAGGGATAAGGACAGGGGTGACACTGAAGCTTTCTTT.

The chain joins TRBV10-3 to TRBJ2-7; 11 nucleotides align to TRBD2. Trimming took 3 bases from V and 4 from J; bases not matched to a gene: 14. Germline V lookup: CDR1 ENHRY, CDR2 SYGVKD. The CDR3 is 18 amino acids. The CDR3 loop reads CAISDGGGLAGGAYEQYF. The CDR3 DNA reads TGTGCCATCAGTGATGGGGGTGGGCTAGCGGGAGGCGCGTACGAGCAGTACTTC.

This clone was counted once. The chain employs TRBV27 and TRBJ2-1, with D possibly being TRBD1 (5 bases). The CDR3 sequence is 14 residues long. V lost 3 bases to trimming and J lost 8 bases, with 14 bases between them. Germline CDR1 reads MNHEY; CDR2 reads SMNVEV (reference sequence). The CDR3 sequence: CASSFTTATDEQFF. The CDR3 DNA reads TGTGCCAGCAGTTTCACGACAGCTACGGATGAGCAGTTCTTC.

The CDR3 protein is CASSLATVRDRGLSGNTIYF. For the CDR3, the DNA is TGCGCCAGCAGCTTGGCCACCGTCCGGGACAGGGGCCTCTCTGGAAACACCATATATTTT. This chain connects TRBV5-1 to TRBJ1-3, with 10 bases aligning to TRBD1. With 0 bases clipped from V and 0 bases from J, the junction kept 12 bases outside the gene matches. CDR1 SGHRS and CDR2 YFSETQ come from the germline V gene. The CDR3 totals 20 residues.

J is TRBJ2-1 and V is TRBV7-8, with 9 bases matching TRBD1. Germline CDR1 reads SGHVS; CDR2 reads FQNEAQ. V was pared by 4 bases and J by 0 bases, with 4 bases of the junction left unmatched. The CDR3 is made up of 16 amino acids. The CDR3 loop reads CASSSKTGGSYNEQFF. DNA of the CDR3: TGTGCCAGCAGCTCCAAGACAGGGGGCTCCTACAATGAGCAGTTCTTC.

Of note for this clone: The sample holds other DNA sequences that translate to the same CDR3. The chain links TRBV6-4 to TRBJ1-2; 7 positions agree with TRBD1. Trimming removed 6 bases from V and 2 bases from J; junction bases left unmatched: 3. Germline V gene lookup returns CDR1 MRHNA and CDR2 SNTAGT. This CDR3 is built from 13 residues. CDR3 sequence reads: CASSQTGNYGYTF. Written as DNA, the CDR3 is TGTGCCAGCAGCCAGACAGGGAACTATGGCTACACCTTC.

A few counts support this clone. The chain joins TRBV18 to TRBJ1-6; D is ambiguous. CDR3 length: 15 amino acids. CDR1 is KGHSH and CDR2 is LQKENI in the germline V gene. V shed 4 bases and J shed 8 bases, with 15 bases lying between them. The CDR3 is CASSQNREFYSPLHF. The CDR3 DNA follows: TGTGCCAGCTCACAAAACCGGGAATTTTATTCACCCCTCCACTTT.

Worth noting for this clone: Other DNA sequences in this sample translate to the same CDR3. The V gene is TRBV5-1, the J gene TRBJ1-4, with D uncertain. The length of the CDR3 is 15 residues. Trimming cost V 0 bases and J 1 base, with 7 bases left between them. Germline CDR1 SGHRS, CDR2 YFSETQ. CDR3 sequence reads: CASSLGRGTNEKLFF. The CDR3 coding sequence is TGCGCCAGCAGCTTGGGGCGGGGAACTAATGAAAAACTGTTTTTT.

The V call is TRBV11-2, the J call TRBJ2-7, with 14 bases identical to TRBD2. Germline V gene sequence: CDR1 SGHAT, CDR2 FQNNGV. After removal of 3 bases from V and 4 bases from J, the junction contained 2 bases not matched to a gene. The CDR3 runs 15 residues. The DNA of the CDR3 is TGTGCCAGCAGCTTCGGGACTAGCGGGAGTTACGAGCAGTACTTC. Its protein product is CASSFGTSGSYEQYF.

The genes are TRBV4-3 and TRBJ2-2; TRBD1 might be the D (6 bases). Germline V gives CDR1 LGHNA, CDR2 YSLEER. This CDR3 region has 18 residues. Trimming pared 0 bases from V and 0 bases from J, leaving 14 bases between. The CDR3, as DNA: TGCGCCAGCAGCCAAGAGCCCAGGGGCTCCGCGAACACCGGGGAGCTGTTTTTT. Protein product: CASSQEPRGSANTGELFF.

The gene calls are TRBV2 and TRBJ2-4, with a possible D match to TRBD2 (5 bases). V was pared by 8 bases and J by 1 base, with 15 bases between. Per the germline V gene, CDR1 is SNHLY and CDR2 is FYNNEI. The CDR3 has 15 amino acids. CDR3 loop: CASPGSGYAKNIQYF. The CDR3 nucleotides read TGTGCCAGCCCGGGGTCAGGCTACGCCAAAAACATTCAGTACTTC.

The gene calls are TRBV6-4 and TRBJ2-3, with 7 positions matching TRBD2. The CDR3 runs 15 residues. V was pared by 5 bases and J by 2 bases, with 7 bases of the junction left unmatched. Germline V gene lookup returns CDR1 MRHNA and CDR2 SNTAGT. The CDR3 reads CASSPGRSHTDTQYF. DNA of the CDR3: TGTGCCAGCAGTCCCGGGAGGAGCCACACAGATACGCAGTATTTT.

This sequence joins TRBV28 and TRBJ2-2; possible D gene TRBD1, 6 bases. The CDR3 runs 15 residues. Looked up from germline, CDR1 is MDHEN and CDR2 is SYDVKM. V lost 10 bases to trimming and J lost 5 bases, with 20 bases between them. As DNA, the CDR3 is TGTGCCACCGGACCGGGACAACTAGGAACCGGGGAGCTGTTTTTT. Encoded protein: CATGPGQLGTGELFF.